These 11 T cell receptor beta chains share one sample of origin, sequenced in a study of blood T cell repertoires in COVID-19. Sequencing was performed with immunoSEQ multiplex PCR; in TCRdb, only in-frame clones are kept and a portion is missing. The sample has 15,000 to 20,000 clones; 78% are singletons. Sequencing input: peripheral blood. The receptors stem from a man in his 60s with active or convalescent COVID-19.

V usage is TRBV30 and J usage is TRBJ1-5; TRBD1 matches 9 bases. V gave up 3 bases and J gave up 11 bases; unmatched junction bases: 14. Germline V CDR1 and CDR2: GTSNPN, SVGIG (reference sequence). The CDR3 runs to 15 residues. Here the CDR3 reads CAWSVSNRGQGSQHF. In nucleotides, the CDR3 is TGTGCCTGGAGCGTATCAAACAGGGGGCAGGGGTCCCAGCATTTT.

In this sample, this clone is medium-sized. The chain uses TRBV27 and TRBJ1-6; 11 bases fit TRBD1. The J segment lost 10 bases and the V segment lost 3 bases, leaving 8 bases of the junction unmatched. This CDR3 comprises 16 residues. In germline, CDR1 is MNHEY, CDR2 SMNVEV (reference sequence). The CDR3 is CASSFAGTGGGSPLHF. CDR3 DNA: TGTGCCAGCAGTTTTGCCGGGACAGGGGGAGGGTCACCCCTCCACTTT.

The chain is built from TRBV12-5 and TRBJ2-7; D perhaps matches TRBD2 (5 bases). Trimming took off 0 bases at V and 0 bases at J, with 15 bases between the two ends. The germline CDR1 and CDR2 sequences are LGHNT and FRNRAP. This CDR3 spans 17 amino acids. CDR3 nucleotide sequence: TGTGCTAGTGGTTTGGTACCGGTTGGAGGTTACTCCTACGAGCAGTACTTC. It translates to CASGLVPVGGYSYEQYF.

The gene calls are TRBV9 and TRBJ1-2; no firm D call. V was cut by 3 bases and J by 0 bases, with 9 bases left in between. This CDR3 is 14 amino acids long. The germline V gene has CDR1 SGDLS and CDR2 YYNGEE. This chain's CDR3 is CASSADTANYGYTF. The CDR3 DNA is TGTGCCAGCAGCGCAGACACGGCTAACTATGGCTACACCTTC.

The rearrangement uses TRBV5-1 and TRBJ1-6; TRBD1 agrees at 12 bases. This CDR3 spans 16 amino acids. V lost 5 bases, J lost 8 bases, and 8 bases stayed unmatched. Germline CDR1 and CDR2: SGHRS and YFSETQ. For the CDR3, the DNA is TGCGCCAGCAGGGGGACAGGGGGCGGTCGTTATTCACCCCTCCACTTT. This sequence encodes CASRGTGGGRYSPLHF.

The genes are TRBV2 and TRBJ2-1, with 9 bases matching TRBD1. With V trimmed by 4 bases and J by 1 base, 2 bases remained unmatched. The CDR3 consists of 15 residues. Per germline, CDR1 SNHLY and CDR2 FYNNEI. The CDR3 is CASSAGQGSYNEQFF. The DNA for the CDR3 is TGTGCCAGCAGTGCCGGACAGGGGTCCTACAATGAGCAGTTCTTC.

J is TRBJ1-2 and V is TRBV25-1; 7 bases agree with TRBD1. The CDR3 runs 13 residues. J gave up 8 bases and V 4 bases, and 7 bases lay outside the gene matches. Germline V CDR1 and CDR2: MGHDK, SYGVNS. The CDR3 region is CASSGRGGWGYTF. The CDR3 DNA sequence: TGTGCCAGCAGTGGTCGAGGGGGCTGGGGCTACACCTTC.

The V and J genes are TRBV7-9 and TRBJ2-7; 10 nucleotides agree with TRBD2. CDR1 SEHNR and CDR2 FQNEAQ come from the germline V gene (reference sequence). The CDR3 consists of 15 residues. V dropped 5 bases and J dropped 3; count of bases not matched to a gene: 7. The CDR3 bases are TGTGCCAGCAGCCCCGGCGGGACTAGCGACTACGAGCAGTACTTC. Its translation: CASSPGGTSDYEQYF.

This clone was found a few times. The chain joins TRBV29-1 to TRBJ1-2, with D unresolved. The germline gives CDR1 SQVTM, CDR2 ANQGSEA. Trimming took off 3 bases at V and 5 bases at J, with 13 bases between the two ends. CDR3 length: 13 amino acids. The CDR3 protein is CSVDNRSGYGYTF. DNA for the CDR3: TGCAGCGTTGATAACCGATCGGGTTATGGCTACACCTTC.

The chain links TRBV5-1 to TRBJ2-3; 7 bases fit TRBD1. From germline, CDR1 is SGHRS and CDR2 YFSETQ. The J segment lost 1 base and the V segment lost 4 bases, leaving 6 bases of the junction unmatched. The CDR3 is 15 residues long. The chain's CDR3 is CASSLGQLRTDTQYF. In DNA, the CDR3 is TGCGCCAGCAGCCTGGGACAGCTACGCACAGATACGCAGTATTTT.

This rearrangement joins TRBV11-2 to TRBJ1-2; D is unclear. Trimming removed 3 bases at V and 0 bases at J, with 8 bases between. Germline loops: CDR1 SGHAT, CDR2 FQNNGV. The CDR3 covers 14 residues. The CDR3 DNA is TGTGCCAGCAGCTTGACACAGACTAACTATGGCTACACCTTC. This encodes CASSLTQTNYGYTF.